Each of the 24 T cell receptor beta chains below was sequenced from the same sample in a study of PD-1 blockade in mismatch repair-deficient tumors. Data came from immunoSEQ multiplex PCR; TCRdb stores just in-frame clones and leaves some out. Among about 19,000 clones listed, roughly 82% were seen once. The specimen comprised PBMCs, sampled 52 weeks after starting pembrolizumab. These receptor sequences come from an adult with mismatch repair-deficient cancer.

This clone occurred once. The chain couples TRBV28 to TRBJ1-2, with 7 bases matching TRBD1. CDR3 size: 16 residues. Per germline, CDR1 MDHEN and CDR2 SYDVKM. The V and J ends lost 6 bases and 8 bases, in that order; junction bases with no gene match: 18. CDR3 residues: CASSFPRYRGRGGYTF. DNA for the CDR3: TGTGCCAGCAGCTTCCCACGCTACAGGGGTCGAGGGGGCTACACCTTC.

The CDR3 region is CASSLRREPTDTQYF. DNA of the CDR3: TGTGCCAGCAGCTTACGACGGGAGCCAACAGATACGCAGTATTTT. V gene TRBV7-3 combines with J gene TRBJ2-3; tentatively, D is TRBD2 (6 bases). The V end was cut by 2 bases, the J end by 3 bases, with 12 bases between. Germline CDR1 and CDR2: SGHTA and FQGTGA. This CDR3 has 15 amino acids.

The chain is built from TRBV6-6 and TRBJ2-5; weak D call: TRBD1 (6 bases). The J call may be in error: the DNA end matches TRBJ2-7 better. The CDR3 extends over 14 amino acids. Germline values: CDR1 MNHNY, CDR2 SVGAGI (reference sequence). In DNA, the CDR3 is TGTGCCAGCAGTTACTGGGGCAGGGGATCCGAGCAGTACTTC. Its protein is CASSYWGRGSEQYF.

The chain couples TRBV19 to TRBJ1-2; weak D call: TRBD1 (5 bases). V was shortened by 3 bases and J by 5 bases, with 16 bases between the two germline ends. Germline V gene data show CDR1 as LNHDA and CDR2 as SQIVND (reference sequence). The CDR3 covers 15 residues. The CDR3 region is CASSINRQTLYGYTF. CDR3 bases: TGTGCCAGTAGTATTAATCGACAGACTCTATATGGCTACACCTTC.

This clone was picked up one time. This chain uses TRBV5-4 with TRBJ1-4, with 10 bases that match TRBD1. The CDR3 consists of 15 residues. From germline, CDR1 is SGHNT and CDR2 YYREEE (reference sequence). V trimming: 4 bases; J trimming: 8 bases; junction bases outside the gene matches: 8. This CDR3 reads CASSLLTGGKEKLFF. In nucleotides, the CDR3 is TGTGCCAGCAGCCTTTTGACAGGGGGCAAAGAAAAACTGTTTTTT.

This clone was seen a few times. V is TRBV7-3 and J is TRBJ2-7; D is uncertain. Germline lookup yields CDR1 SGHTA and CDR2 FQGTGA. The length of the CDR3 is 14 residues. The V end lost 5 bases, the J end lost 0 bases, and 11 bases lay between the germline ends. The CDR3 coding sequence is TGTGCCAGCAGCCCCCAGTTCGACTCCTACGAGCAGTACTTC. It encodes CASSPQFDSYEQYF.

The V and J genes are TRBV28 and TRBJ1-2; possibly TRBD1 for D (5 bases). The germline V and J ends were trimmed by 4 bases and 0 bases, with 21 bases remaining between them. The CDR3 runs to 18 residues. CDR1 is MDHEN and CDR2 is SYDVKM in the germline V gene. In nucleotides, the CDR3 is TGTGCCAGCAGTTACGGGACTACCTTAGGTGAAGCTAACTATGGCTACACCTTC. Its translation: CASSYGTTLGEANYGYTF.

The chain uses TRBV28 and TRBJ2-7, with 8 bases identical to TRBD1. Germline values: CDR1 MDHEN, CDR2 SYDVKM. V was pared by 1 base and J by 2 bases, with 4 bases of the junction left unmatched. The CDR3 is 15 residues long. CDR3 sequence reads: CASSLSGTGPYEQYF. CDR3 sequence (DNA): TGTGCCAGCAGTTTATCGGGGACAGGCCCCTACGAGCAGTACTTC.

The V and J genes are TRBV28 and TRBJ2-7, with a weak D call TRBD2 (7 bases). The CDR3 consists of 14 residues. CDR1 is MDHEN, CDR2 SYDVKM, per germline. The V end was cut by 5 bases, the J end by 3 bases, with 14 bases between. The CDR3 region is CASSQAGAIYEQYF. As DNA, the CDR3 is TGTGCCAGCAGTCAGGCGGGGGCAATCTACGAGCAGTACTTC.

The chain joins TRBV5-4 to TRBJ1-1; TRBD1 might be the D (5 bases). This CDR3 has 13 amino acids. Trimming pared 4 bases from V and 4 bases from J, leaving 11 bases between. Germline lookup yields CDR1 SGHNT and CDR2 YYREEE (reference sequence). The CDR3 here is CASSPGRFTEAFF. The CDR3 bases are TGTGCCAGCAGCCCAGGGCGGTTCACTGAAGCTTTCTTT.

The rearrangement links TRBV28 to TRBJ1-1; possibly TRBD1 for D (6 bases). The CDR3 contains 14 residues. V was clipped by 1 base and J by 5 bases, with 11 bases between them. In germline, CDR1 is MDHEN, CDR2 SYDVKM. DNA for the CDR3: TGTGCCAGCAGTTTATTGCGGGGGCGTACTGAAGCTTTCTTT. The encoded protein is CASSLLRGRTEAFF. The full variable domain, completed using reference TRBV28 and TRBJ1-1, is DVKVTQSSRYLVKRTGEKVFLECVQDMDHENMFWYRQDPGLGLRLIYFSYDVKMKEKGDIPEGYSVSREKKERFSLILESASTNQTSMYLCASSLLRGRTEAFFGQGTRLTVV.

The rearrangement links TRBV7-9 to TRBJ1-1, with TRBD1 matching over 9 bases. The J segment lost 1 base and the V segment lost 5 bases, leaving 5 bases of the junction unmatched. Germline loops: CDR1 SEHNR, CDR2 FQNEAQ (reference sequence). The CDR3 contains 15 residues. The CDR3 DNA reads TGTGCCAGCAGCCCACAGGGGGCGCGGAACACTGAAGCTTTCTTT. It translates to CASSPQGARNTEAFF.

The rearrangement joins TRBV5-1 to TRBJ2-1; 10 positions agree with TRBD2. Germline lookup yields CDR1 SGHRS and CDR2 YFSETQ. Losses at the gene ends were 2 bases for V and 0 bases for J; bases not matched to a gene: 2. The CDR3 extends over 16 amino acids. CDR3 nucleotides: TGCGCCAGCAGCTTTAGCGGGAGGAGCTCCTACAATGAGCAGTTCTTC. Encoded protein: CASSFSGRSSYNEQFF.

The genes are TRBV28 and TRBJ2-2; TRBD2 matches at 13 bases. With 7 bases clipped from V and 1 base from J, the junction kept 9 bases outside the gene matches. This CDR3 is built from 18 residues. CDR1 and CDR2 from the germline V gene are MDHEN and SYDVKM. This CDR3 reads CASTDGTSGNLNTGELFF. The CDR3, as DNA: TGTGCCAGCACCGACGGGACTAGCGGGAACTTGAACACCGGGGAGCTGTTTTTT.

The rearrangement joins TRBV7-2 to TRBJ2-3; D not resolved. The germline V gene has CDR1 SGHTA and CDR2 FQGNSA. V lost 4 bases to trimming and J lost 6 bases, with 11 bases between them. The CDR3 is 13 amino acids. The chain's CDR3 is CASSYQLRDTQYF. CDR3 DNA sequence: TGTGCCAGCAGCTACCAACTGAGGGATACGCAGTATTTT.

The J gene is TRBJ2-1, the V gene TRBV21-1; no check of the table's D call, TRBD2, against the DNA was made. TRBV21-1 is a known pseudogene. CDR3 length: 12 residues. The CDR3 coding sequence is TGTGTCACTAGCCTTTTTGGGAATGAGCAGTTCTTC. Its translation: CVTSLFGNEQFF.

The V call is TRBV5-6, the J call TRBJ2-7; no clear D. The CDR3 is 11 residues long. V was clipped by 0 bases and J by 6 bases, with 4 bases between them. Germline-derived CDR1 and CDR2 are SGHDT and YYEEEE. The CDR3 region is CASSLVSEQYF. The CDR3, as DNA: TGTGCCAGCAGCTTGGTGAGCGAGCAGTACTTC. Supplemented by reference TRBV5-6 and TRBJ2-7, the full variable domain reads DAGVTQSPTHLIKTRGQQVTLRCSPKSGHDTVSWYQQALGQGPQFIFQYYEEEERQRGNFPDRFSGHQFPNYSSELNVNALLLGDSALYLCASSLVSEQYFGPGTRLTVT.

This clone was seen only a few times. CDR3 region: CASSLRLAGPSVDEQYF. The CDR3 coding sequence is TGTGCCAGCAGCTTACGGCTAGCGGGGCCCTCTGTCGACGAGCAGTACTTC. The V call is TRBV7-2, the J call TRBJ2-7; 9 nucleotides agree with TRBD2. Germline V gives CDR1 SGHTA, CDR2 FQGNSA. The CDR3 length is 17 residues. Trimming at V came to 2 bases and at J to 5 bases, leaving 13 bases not matched to a gene.

This chain joins TRBV28 and TRBJ2-7, with 7 nucleotides matching TRBD1. The CDR3 has 15 amino acids. CDR1 MDHEN and CDR2 SYDVKM come from the germline V gene. V dropped 4 bases and J dropped 0; count of bases not matched to a gene: 6. The CDR3 loop is CASSSRGQYSYEQYF. The CDR3 DNA reads TGTGCCAGCAGTTCTAGGGGACAGTACTCCTACGAGCAGTACTTC. Full variable domain (missing parts from reference TRBV28 and TRBJ2-7): DVKVTQSSRYLVKRTGEKVFLECVQDMDHENMFWYRQDPGLGLRLIYFSYDVKMKEKGDIPEGYSVSREKKERFSLILESASTNQTSMYLCASSSRGQYSYEQYFGPGTRLTVT.

V usage is TRBV10-1 and J usage is TRBJ2-7; 7 bases fit TRBD2. Germline CDR1 and CDR2: WNHNN and SYGVQD (reference sequence). V shed 2 bases and J 3 bases; nucleotides not matched to a gene: 4. CDR3 length: 14 residues. The CDR3 here is CASSEGLELYEQYF. The DNA for the CDR3 is TGCGCCAGCAGTGAGGGACTAGAGCTCTACGAGCAGTACTTC.

The chain carries TRBV28 and TRBJ1-1; D uncertain. There are 12 residues in the CDR3. The germline V gene has CDR1 MDHEN and CDR2 SYDVKM. The germline V and J ends were trimmed by 6 bases and 1 base, with 6 bases remaining between them. DNA of the CDR3: TGTGCCAGCAGACGGTGGAACACTGAAGCTTTCTTT. This sequence encodes CASRRWNTEAFF.

The chain joins TRBV18 to TRBJ1-2; D might be TRBD1 (5 bases). Per the germline V gene, CDR1 is KGHSH and CDR2 is LQKENI. The length of the CDR3 is 15 residues. V lost 2 bases and J 3 bases, leaving 13 bases between the germline ends. DNA of the CDR3: TGTGCCAGCTCACCATCCGACAAAGGGGACTATGGCTACACCTTC. The encoded protein is CASSPSDKGDYGYTF.

The rearrangement joins TRBV2 to TRBJ1-1, with TRBD1 as a possible D gene (6 bases). Germline V gene sequence: CDR1 SNHLY, CDR2 FYNNEI. Deletions cut 7 bases from V and 1 base from J, with 10 bases between. This CDR3 contains 13 residues. CDR3 sequence: CASTVQGNTEAFF. DNA of the CDR3: TGTGCCAGCACTGTACAGGGGAACACTGAAGCTTTCTTT.

The CDR3 spells CASSSGTVNTGELFF. The DNA for the CDR3 is TGTGCCAGCAGCTCCGGGACAGTCAACACCGGGGAGCTGTTTTTT. The J gene is TRBJ2-2, the V gene TRBV9; 7 bases are shared with TRBD1. The CDR3 length is 15 residues. The germline V gene encodes CDR1 SGDLS and CDR2 YYNGEE. V was clipped by 4 bases and J by 2 bases; unmatched bases: 5.